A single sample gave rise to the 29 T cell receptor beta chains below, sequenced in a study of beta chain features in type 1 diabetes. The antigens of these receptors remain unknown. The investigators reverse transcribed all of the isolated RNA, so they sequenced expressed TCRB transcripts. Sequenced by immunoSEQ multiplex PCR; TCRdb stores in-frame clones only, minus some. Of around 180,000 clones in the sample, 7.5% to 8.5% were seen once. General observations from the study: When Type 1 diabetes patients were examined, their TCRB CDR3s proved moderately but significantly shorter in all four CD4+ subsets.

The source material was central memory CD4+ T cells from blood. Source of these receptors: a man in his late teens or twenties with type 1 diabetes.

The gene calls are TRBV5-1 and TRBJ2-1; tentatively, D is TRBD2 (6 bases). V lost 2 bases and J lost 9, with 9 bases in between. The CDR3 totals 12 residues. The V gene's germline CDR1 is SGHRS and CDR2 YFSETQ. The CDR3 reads CASSFVEGEQFF. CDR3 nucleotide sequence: TGCGCCAGCAGCTTCGTGGAGGGTGAGCAGTTCTTC.

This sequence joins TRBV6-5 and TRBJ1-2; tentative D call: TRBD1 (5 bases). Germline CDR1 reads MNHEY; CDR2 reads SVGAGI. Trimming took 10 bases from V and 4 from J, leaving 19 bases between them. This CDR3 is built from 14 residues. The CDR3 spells CATSTIGQVYGYTF. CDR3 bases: TGTGCCACCAGCACTATCGGACAAGTCTATGGCTACACCTTC.

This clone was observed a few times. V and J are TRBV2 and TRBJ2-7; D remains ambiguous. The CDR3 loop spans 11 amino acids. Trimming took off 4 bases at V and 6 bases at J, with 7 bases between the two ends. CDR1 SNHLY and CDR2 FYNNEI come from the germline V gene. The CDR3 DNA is TGTGCCAGCAGTGGAGGATCCGAGCAGTACTTC. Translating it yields CASSGGSEQYF.

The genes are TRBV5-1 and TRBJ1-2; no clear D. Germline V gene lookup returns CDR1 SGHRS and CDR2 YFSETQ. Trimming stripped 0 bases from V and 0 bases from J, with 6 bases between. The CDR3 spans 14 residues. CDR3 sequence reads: CASSLGVSNYGYTF. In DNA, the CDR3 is TGCGCCAGCAGCTTGGGCGTTTCTAACTATGGCTACACCTTC.

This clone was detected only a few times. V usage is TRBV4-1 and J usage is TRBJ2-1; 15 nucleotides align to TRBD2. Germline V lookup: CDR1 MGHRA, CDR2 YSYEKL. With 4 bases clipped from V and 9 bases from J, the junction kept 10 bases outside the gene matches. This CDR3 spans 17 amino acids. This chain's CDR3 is CASSRPRTSGRAVEQFF. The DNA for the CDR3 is TGCGCCAGCAGCCGCCCGCGGACTAGCGGGAGGGCGGTTGAGCAGTTCTTC.

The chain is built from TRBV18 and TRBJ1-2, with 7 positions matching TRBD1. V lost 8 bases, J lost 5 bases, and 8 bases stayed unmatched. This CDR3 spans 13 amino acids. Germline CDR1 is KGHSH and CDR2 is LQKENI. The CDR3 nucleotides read TGTGCCAGCCAGACAGGGAACGGTTATGGCTACACCTTC. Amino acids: CASQTGNGYGYTF. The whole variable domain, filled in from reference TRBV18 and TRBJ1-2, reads NAGVMQNPRHLVRRRGQEARLRCSPMKGHSHVYWYRQLPEEGLKFMVYLQKENIIDESGMPKERFSAEFPKEGPSILRIQQVVRGDSAAYFCASQTGNGYGYTFGSGTRLTVV.

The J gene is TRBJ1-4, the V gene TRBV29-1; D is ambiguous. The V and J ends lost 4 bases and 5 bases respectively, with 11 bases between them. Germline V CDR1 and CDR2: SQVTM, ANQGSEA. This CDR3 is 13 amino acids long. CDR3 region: CSVVEAPNEKLFF. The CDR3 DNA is TGCAGCGTTGTAGAGGCCCCGAATGAAAAACTGTTTTTT. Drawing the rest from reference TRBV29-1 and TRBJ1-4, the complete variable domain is SAVISQKPSRDICQRGTSLTIQCQVDSQVTMMFWYRQQPGQSLTLIATANQGSEATYESGFVIDKFPISRPNLTFSTLTVSNMSPEDSSIYLCSVVEAPNEKLFFGSGTQLSVL.

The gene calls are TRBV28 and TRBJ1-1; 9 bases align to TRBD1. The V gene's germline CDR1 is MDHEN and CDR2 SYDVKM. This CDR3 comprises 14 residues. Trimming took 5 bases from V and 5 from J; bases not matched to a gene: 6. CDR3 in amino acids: CASSRGQGRTEAFF. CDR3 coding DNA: TGTGCCAGCAGTAGGGGACAGGGAAGAACTGAAGCTTTCTTT.

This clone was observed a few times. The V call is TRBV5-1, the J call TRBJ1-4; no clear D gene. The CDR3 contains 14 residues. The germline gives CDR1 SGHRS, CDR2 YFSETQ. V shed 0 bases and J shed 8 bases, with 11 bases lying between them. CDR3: CASSLGGFKEKLFF. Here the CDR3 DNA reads TGCGCCAGCAGCTTGGGAGGGTTCAAGGAAAAACTGTTTTTT. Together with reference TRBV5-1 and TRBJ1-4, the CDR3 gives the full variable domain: KAGVTQTPRYLIKTRGQQVTLSCSPISGHRSVSWYQQTPGQGLQFLFEYFSETQRNKGNFPGRFSGRQFSNSRSEMNVSTLELGDSALYLCASSLGGFKEKLFFGSGTQLSVL.

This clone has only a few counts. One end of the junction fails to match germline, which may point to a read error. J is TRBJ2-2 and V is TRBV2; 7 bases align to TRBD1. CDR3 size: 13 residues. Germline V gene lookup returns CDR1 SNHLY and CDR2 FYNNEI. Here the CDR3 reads CASLLSSGQLTIF. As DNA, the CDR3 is TGTGCCAGCCTCCTCTCTTCGGGACAGCTCACGATTTTT. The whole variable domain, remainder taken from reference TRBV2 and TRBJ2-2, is EPEVTQTPSHQVTQMGQEVILRCVPISNHLYFYWYRQILGQKVEFLVSFYNNEISEKSEIFDDQFSVERPDGSNFTLKIRSTKLEDSAMYFCASLLSSGQLTIFGEGSRLTVL.

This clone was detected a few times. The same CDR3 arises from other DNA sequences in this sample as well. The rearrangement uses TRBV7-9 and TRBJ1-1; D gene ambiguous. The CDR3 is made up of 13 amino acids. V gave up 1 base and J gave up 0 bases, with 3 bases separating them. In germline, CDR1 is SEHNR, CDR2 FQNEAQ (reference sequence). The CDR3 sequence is CASSLVMNTEAFF. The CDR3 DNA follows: TGTGCCAGCAGCTTAGTCATGAACACTGAAGCTTTCTTT.

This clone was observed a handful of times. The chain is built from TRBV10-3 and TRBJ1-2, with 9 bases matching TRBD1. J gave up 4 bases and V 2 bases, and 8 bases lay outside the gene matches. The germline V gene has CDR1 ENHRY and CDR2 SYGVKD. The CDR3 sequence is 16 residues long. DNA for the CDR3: TGTGCCATCAGTGAGGGCCCGGGACAGGGATCCTATGGCTACACCTTC. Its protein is CAISEGPGQGSYGYTF.

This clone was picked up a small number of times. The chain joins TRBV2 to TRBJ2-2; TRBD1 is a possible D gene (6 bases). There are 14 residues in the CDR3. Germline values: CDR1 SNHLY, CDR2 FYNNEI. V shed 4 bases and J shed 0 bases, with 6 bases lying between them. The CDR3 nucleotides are TGTGCCAGCAGTGGACAGGCGAACACCGGGGAGCTGTTTTTT. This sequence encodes CASSGQANTGELFF.

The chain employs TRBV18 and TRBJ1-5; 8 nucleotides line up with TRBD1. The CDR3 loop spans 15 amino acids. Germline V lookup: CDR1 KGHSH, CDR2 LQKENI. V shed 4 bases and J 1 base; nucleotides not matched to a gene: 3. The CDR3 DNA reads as TGTGCCAGCTCACTCGGACAGGGAAGCAATCAGCCCCAGCATTTT. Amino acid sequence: CASSLGQGSNQPQHF.

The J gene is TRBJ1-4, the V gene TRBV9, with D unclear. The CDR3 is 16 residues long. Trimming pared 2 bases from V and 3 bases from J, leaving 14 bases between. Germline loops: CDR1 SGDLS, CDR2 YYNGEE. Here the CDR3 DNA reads TGTGCCAGCAGCGTGACCGGAGGGAACTCTAATGAAAAACTGTTTTTT. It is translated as CASSVTGGNSNEKLFF.

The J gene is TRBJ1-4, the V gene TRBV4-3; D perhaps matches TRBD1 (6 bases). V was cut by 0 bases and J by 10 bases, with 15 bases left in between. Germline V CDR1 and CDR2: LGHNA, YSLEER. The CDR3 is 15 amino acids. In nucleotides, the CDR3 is TGCGCCAGCAGCCAAGATGGGTTTGAAGGGGGAAAACTGTTTTTT. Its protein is CASSQDGFEGGKLFF.

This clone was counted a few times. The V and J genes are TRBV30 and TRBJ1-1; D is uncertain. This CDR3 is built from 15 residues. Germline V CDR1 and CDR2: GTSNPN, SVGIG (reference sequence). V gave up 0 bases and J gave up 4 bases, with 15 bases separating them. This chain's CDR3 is CAWSVHLLGSTEAFF. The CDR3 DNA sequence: TGTGCCTGGAGTGTACATCTTCTCGGGAGCACTGAAGCTTTCTTT.

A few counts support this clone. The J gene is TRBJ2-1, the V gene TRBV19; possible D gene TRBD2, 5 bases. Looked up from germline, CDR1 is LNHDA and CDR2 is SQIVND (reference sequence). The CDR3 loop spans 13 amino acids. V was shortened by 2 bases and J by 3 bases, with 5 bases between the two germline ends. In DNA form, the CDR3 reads TGTGCCAGTAGTATAAGCGGCTACAATGAGCAGTTCTTC. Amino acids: CASSISGYNEQFF.

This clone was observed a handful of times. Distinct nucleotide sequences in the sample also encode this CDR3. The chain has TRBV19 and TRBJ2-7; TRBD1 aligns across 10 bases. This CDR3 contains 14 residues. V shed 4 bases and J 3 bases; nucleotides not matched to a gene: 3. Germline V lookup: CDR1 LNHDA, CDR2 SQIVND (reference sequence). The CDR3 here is CASSKGQGFYEQYF. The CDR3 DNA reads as TGTGCCAGTAGTAAGGGACAGGGGTTCTACGAGCAGTACTTC.

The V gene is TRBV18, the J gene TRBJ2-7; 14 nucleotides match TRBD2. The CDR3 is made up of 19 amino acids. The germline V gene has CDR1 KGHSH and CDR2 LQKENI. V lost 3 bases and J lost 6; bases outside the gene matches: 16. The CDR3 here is CASSPSPSGLAGALSEQYF. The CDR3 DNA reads TGTGCCAGCTCACCGAGTCCATCGGGACTAGCGGGAGCCCTCAGCGAGCAGTACTTC.

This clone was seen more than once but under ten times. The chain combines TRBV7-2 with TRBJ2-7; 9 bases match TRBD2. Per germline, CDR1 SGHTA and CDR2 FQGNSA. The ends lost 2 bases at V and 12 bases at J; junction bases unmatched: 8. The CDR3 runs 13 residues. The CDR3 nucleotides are TGTGCCAGCAGCTTATACATAGCGGGAGAGGCGTACTTC. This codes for CASSLYIAGEAYF.

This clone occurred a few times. Written as DNA, the CDR3 is TGCGCCAGCAGCCAGGCTACAGGGGTGAGGAATCAGCCCCAGCATTTT. Translated: CASSQATGVRNQPQHF. The chain employs TRBV4-3 and TRBJ1-5; 7 nucleotides match TRBD1. Germline CDR1 and CDR2: LGHNA and YSLEER. J was trimmed by 4 bases and V by 3 bases; bases with no gene match: 9. The CDR3 runs 16 residues.

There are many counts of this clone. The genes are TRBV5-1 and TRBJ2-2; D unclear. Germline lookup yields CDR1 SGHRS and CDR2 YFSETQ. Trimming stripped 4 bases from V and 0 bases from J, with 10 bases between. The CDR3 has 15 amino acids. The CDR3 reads CASSTDNANTGELFF. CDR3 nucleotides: TGCGCCAGCAGCACCGACAACGCGAACACCGGGGAGCTGTTTTTT.

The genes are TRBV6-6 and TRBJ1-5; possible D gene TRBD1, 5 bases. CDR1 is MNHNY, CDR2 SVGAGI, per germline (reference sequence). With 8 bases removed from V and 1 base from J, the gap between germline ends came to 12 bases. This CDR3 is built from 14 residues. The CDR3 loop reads CASVWTRSNQPQHF. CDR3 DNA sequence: TGTGCCAGCGTCTGGACACGCAGCAATCAGCCCCAGCATTTT.

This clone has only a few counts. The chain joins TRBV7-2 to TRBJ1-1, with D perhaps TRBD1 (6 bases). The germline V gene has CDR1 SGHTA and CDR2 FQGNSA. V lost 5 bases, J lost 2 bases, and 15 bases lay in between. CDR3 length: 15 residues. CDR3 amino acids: CASSRNPRGNTEAFF. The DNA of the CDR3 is TGTGCCAGCAGCCGTAACCCCAGGGGAAACACTGAAGCTTTCTTT.

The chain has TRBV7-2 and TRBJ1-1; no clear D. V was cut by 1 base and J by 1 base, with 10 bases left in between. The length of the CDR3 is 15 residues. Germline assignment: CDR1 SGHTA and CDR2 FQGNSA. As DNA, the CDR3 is TGTGCCAGCAGCTTAGATAGCCAGACGAACACTGAAGCTTTCTTT. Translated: CASSLDSQTNTEAFF.

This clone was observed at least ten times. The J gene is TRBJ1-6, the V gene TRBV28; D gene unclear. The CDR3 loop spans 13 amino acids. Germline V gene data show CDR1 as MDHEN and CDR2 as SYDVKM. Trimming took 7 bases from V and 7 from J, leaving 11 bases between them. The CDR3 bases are TGTGCCAGCATGAGGATACCCAATTCACCCCTCCACTTT. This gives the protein CASMRIPNSPLHF.

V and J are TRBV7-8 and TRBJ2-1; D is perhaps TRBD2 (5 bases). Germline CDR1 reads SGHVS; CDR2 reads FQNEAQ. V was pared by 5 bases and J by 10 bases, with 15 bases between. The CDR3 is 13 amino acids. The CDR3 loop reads CASSPRGISEQFF. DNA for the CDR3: TGTGCCAGCAGCCCCAGAGGGATATCGGAGCAGTTCTTC.

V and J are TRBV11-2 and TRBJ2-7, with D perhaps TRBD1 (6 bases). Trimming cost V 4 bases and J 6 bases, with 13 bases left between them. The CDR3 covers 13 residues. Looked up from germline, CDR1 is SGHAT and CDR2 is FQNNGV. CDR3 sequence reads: CASSYVDSLEQYF. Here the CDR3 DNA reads TGTGCCAGCAGCTACGTGGACAGCCTCGAGCAGTACTTC. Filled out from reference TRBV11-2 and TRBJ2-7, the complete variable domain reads EAGVAQSPRYKIIEKRQSVAFWCNPISGHATLYWYQQILGQGPKLLIQFQNNGVVDDSQLPKDRFSAERLKGVDSTLKIQPAKLEDSAVYLCASSYVDSLEQYFGPGTRLTVT.